This T cell receptor beta chain emerged from a study of cytomegalovirus exposure and HLA in healthy donors. V lost 0 bases and J 5 bases, leaving 5 bases between the germline ends. Looked up from germline, CDR1 is SGDLS and CDR2 is YYNGEE. The CDR3 consists of 13 residues. As to this clone: The antigen is unknown.

The assay was immunoSEQ multiplex PCR, and TCRdb's table has in-frame clones only and misses some. Here the sample spans about 330,000 clones, 70% to 90% being singletons. Study outcomes and limitations: In vitro testing confirmed a few CMV-associated chains as specific for CMV antigens.

Sequenced: PBMCs. This chain links TRBV9 with TRBJ2-2; no reliable D call. This TCR came from a woman younger than 30 in good health and CMV-seronegative. CDR3 nucleotide sequence: TGTGCCAGCAGCGTAGCAGCGACCGGGGAGCTGTTTTTT. Translating gives CASSVAATGELFF.